This T cell receptor beta chain was retrieved from a study of T cells after somatic rescue of genetic block (TCRdb year 2020). Background for the entire study: The study assessed how robust, over the long term, a T-cell system was when the system had developed through somatic rescue of a genetic block in T-cell development.

According to the germline V gene, CDR1 reads SGHVS and CDR2 reads FQNEAQ. V drops 1 base and J drops 3 bases, leaving 22 bases in between. The CDR3 holds 18 amino acids from the cysteine to the phenylalanine. The DNA shown is the 54-base CDR3, in frame from base 1. To note about this clone: Its antigen is still unknown. Nothing much larger sits one base from this clone, and base qualities are not available.

The library was produced with the immunoSEQ multiplex PCR assay. TCRdb provides this immuneACCESS table in a form limited to in-frame rearrangements. Some clones are lacking; in checked studies, under half of them reflect an unresolved V gene, and why the rest are absent is not known. This sample comprises 80,000 to 90,000 clones, approximately 90% of them detected only once. The ten largest make up roughly 1.7% of the sample. Recombination connected TRBV7-8 to TRBJ2-7; the D gene is perhaps TRBD1 or TRBD2, as each covers 5 bases. The TCR originated in a young woman. Material: peripheral blood mononuclear cells (PBMCs). The DNA reads as follows: TGTGCCAGCAGCTTAGGTTCCGTTCTCAGGGTGGGGAGCTACGAGCAGTACTTC. Its protein reads: CASSLGSVLRVGSYEQYF.